Following are 18 T cell receptor beta chains from one sample sequenced in a study of T cell responses to AZD1222 COVID-19 vaccine. Repertoires were generated with immunoSEQ multiplex PCR, while TCRdb's copy carries only in-frame clones and drops some. The sample lists approximately 110,000 clones; 80% to 90% were seen once. The input for sequencing was peripheral blood, taken 28 days after the second AZD1222 dose. Every receptor here comes from an adult who received the AZD1222 COVID-19 vaccine.

This chain connects TRBV27 to TRBJ1-6; D is possibly TRBD1 (5 bases). V was trimmed by 6 bases and J by 2 bases, leaving 14 bases between them. The CDR3 spans 16 residues. CDR1 is MNHEY, CDR2 SMNVEV, per germline (reference sequence). The CDR3 sequence: CASRQQERPYNSPLHF. The CDR3, as DNA: TGTGCCAGCAGACAACAGGAGCGCCCCTATAATTCACCCCTCCACTTT.

The V call is TRBV7-2, the J call TRBJ1-4; 7 bases are shared with TRBD1. In germline, CDR1 is SGHTA, CDR2 FQGNSA. The CDR3 is 15 residues long. The V and J ends lost 1 base and 8 bases, in that order; junction bases with no gene match: 7. The CDR3 DNA follows: TGTGCCAGCAGCTTAGAGGGGGCGATAGGGGAAAAACTGTTTTTT. Amino acids: CASSLEGAIGEKLFF.

This clone was observed once. The CDR3 bases are TGTGCCAGCAGTGATTCTAGCGGGAGGGCCACTCCGTTCTTC. Protein sequence: CASSDSSGRATPFF. This rearrangement joins TRBV25-1 to TRBJ2-1; 12 nucleotides agree with TRBD2. V shed 3 bases and J 15 bases; nucleotides not matched to a gene: 9. Germline V lookup: CDR1 MGHDK, CDR2 SYGVNS. This CDR3 is built from 14 residues.

The chain joins TRBV30 to TRBJ1-5, with D hard to call. Trimming removed 2 bases at V and 0 bases at J, with 11 bases between. Germline CDR1 GTSNPN, CDR2 SVGIG (reference sequence). The CDR3 has 15 amino acids. The CDR3: CAWSKINYSNQPQHF. The CDR3 DNA is TGTGCCTGGAGTAAAATAAACTATAGCAATCAGCCCCAGCATTTT.

This CDR3 is CASRGPMNTEAFF. DNA of the CDR3: TGTGCCAGCAGGGGCCCTATGAACACTGAAGCTTTCTTT. The V gene is TRBV6-5, the J gene TRBJ1-1; D is undetermined. The V gene lost 6 bases and the J gene lost 0 bases, with 8 bases spanning the gap. From germline, CDR1 is MNHEY and CDR2 SVGAGI. This CDR3 has 13 amino acids.

The CDR3 nucleotides read TGCGCCAGCACCCGGGGACAGGGGACCAACGAGCAGTACTTC. This encodes CASTRGQGTNEQYF. V and J are TRBV10-2 and TRBJ2-7, with 10 bases aligning to TRBD1. J lost 5 bases, V lost 7 bases, and 8 bases had no gene match. This CDR3 has 14 residues. Per germline, CDR1 WSHSY and CDR2 SAAADI.

The rearrangement links TRBV7-2 to TRBJ2-7; no clear D gene. Germline CDR1 SGHTA, CDR2 FQGNSA. This CDR3 contains 15 residues. Trimming cost V 0 bases and J 1 base, with 10 bases left between them. CDR3 sequence (DNA): TGTGCCAGCAGCTTAGCGAGAGGCGTTTCCTACGAGCAGTACTTC. Encoded protein: CASSLARGVSYEQYF.

The chain recombines TRBV5-1 with TRBJ2-7; D is perhaps TRBD1 (5 bases). The CDR3 spans 14 residues. The V and J ends lost 4 bases and 2 bases respectively, with 13 bases between them. Germline CDR1 and CDR2: SGHRS and YFSETQ. CDR3 sequence reads: CASSPPRQPYEQYF. Here the CDR3 DNA reads TGCGCCAGCAGCCCCCCGAGACAGCCCTACGAGCAGTACTTC.

This chain links TRBV27 with TRBJ2-7, with D perhaps being TRBD1 or TRBD2 (5 bases each). The CDR3 is 13 residues long. V was trimmed by 6 bases and J by 1 base, leaving 10 bases between them. CDR1 and CDR2 (germline): MNHEY, SMNVEV (reference sequence). The CDR3 region is CASRSGLSYEQYF. DNA of the CDR3: TGTGCCAGCAGGTCGGGGCTATCCTACGAGCAGTACTTC.

The chain combines TRBV5-4 with TRBJ1-1; D gene uncertain. CDR1 is SGHNT and CDR2 is YYREEE in the germline V gene (reference sequence). This CDR3 region has 15 residues. With 6 bases removed from V and 1 base from J, the gap between germline ends came to 16 bases. The CDR3 is CASTTQNEGNTEAFF. The DNA for the CDR3 is TGTGCCAGCACCACCCAAAATGAAGGGAACACTGAAGCTTTCTTT.

This rearrangement joins TRBV2 to TRBJ1-2; possible D gene TRBD1, 6 bases. Trimming took off 5 bases at V and 4 bases at J, with 11 bases between the two ends. The CDR3 has 13 residues. Germline V gene sequence: CDR1 SNHLY, CDR2 FYNNEI. CDR3: CASSWGAGYGYTF. The CDR3 DNA reads TGTGCCAGCAGTTGGGGGGCGGGCTATGGCTACACCTTC. The variable domain in full, completed from reference TRBV2 and TRBJ1-2, reads EPEVTQTPSHQVTQMGQEVILRCVPISNHLYFYWYRQILGQKVEFLVSFYNNEISEKSEIFDDQFSVERPDGSNFTLKIRSTKLEDSAMYFCASSWGAGYGYTFGSGTRLTVV.

The gene calls are TRBV3-1 (or the pseudogene TRBV3-2) and TRBJ2-7, with no clear D. The CDR3 consists of 13 residues. V was clipped by 6 bases and J by 2 bases, with 11 bases between them. Looked up from germline, CDR1 is LGHDT and CDR2 is YNNKEL (reference sequence). DNA for the CDR3: TGTGCCAGCAGGGGTGGCGTCGCCTACGAGCAGTACTTC. It specifies CASRGGVAYEQYF.

The gene calls are TRBV19 and TRBJ2-3; D is possibly TRBD2 (5 bases). The CDR3 covers 14 residues. CDR1 and CDR2 (germline): LNHDA, SQIVND (reference sequence). With 6 bases removed from V and 2 bases from J, the gap between germline ends came to 12 bases. The CDR3 DNA sequence: TGTGCCAGTAGAGCCGGGCTAGCCACAGATACGCAGTATTTT. Its translation: CASRAGLATDTQYF.

The chain combines TRBV28 with TRBJ1-1, with D possibly TRBD1 on 5 matching bases. The germline V gene has CDR1 MDHEN and CDR2 SYDVKM. The CDR3 is 12 amino acids. V lost 5 bases and J 9 bases, leaving 13 bases between the germline ends. The CDR3 region is CASSPRGRKAFF. For the CDR3, the DNA is TGTGCCAGCAGTCCCCGGGGGAGAAAAGCTTTCTTT.

The sample holds one count of this clone. The rearrangement links TRBV5-1 to TRBJ2-7, with TRBD1 identical over 9 bases. The CDR3 consists of 14 residues. Germline loops: CDR1 SGHRS, CDR2 YFSETQ. Trimming at V came to 3 bases and at J to 5 bases, leaving 6 bases not matched to a gene. DNA for the CDR3: TGCGCCAGCAGCTCGGACAGGGGAGTGGACGAGCAGTACTTC. Translated, it gives CASSSDRGVDEQYF.

CDR3 in amino acids: CASSLGTTSGMNTEAFF. The CDR3 bases are TGTGCCAGCAGCTTGGGAACGACGTCGGGTATGAACACTGAAGCTTTCTTT. The chain links TRBV5-5 to TRBJ1-1; the D is unclear. Trimming took 0 bases from V and 0 from J, leaving 15 bases between them. Per the germline V gene, CDR1 is SGHKS and CDR2 is YYEKEE (reference sequence). The CDR3 loop spans 17 amino acids.

The CDR3 DNA reads TGTGCCAGCTCACACGGGACTAGCGGATACGAGCAGTACTTC. Protein product: CASSHGTSGYEQYF. The genes are TRBV18 and TRBJ2-7; 11 nucleotides agree with TRBD2. J lost 4 bases, V lost 4 bases, and 3 bases had no gene match. Germline V gene lookup returns CDR1 KGHSH and CDR2 LQKENI. CDR3 length: 14 amino acids.

The J gene is TRBJ2-7, the V gene TRBV6-5; 9 positions match TRBD1. This CDR3 contains 14 residues. Germline lookup yields CDR1 MNHEY and CDR2 SVGAGI. V shed 5 bases, J shed 3 bases, and the junction held 5 bases outside the gene matches. CDR3 in DNA: TGTGCCAGCAGTCGCGGACAGGGGAACTACGAGCAGTACTTC. Residues: CASSRGQGNYEQYF.